The clone carrying this TCR beta chain was counted between two and nine times. Its antigen is unidentified. The CDR3 totals 14 residues. V lost 2 bases to trimming and J lost 5 bases, with 9 bases between them. CDR1 is SGHTA, CDR2 FQGNSA, per germline. Building the TCR beta libraries relied on iRepertoire HTBI primers, and CDR3 regions underwent Arm-PCR. Using its own MiXCR run on the multiplex PCR reads, TCRdb lists one record per CDR3 protein. The sample includes about 430,000 distinct CDR3 sequences, about 21% of them seen just once. The data are from a study of regulatory T cells in long-lasting Graves disease. Broader study findings: Small numbers of samples may have cut accuracy.

The time point is: persistent/refractory GD, antithyroid drugs over 5 years with positive TRAb. RNA from PBMCs was the source of the TCR library. This rearrangement joins TRBV7-2 to TRBJ1-4; possibly TRBD1 for D (5 bases). Specimen: peripheral blood mononuclear cells (PBMCs), collected when the disease was refractory, from a patient treated with antithyroid drugs. The source of this sequence is a female donor with Graves disease. CDR3 in amino acids: CASSLMGQNEKLFF. DNA for the CDR3: TGTGCCAGCAGCTTAATGGGGCAGAATGAAAAACTGTTTTTT.